The source of this T cell receptor beta chain is a study of blood T cell repertoires in COVID-19. Study as a whole: T cells, B-cell-depleted T cells, or PBMCs supplied cDNA or gDNA.

As handled by the study authors: The assay estimated nucleated cells by amplifying reference gene primers. TCRdb's table, derived via immunoSEQ multiplex PCR, lists solely in-frame clones and lacks some. D and trimming were read from the DNA, whereas the V and J calls and clone size are those reported in that table. Among 130,000 to 150,000 clones listed, approximately 91% were seen once. The CDR3 spans 16 residues. Germline loops: CDR1 KGHSH, CDR2 LQKENI. Trimming removed 2 bases at V and 10 bases at J, with 23 bases between. Specimen: peripheral blood. This clonotype was obtained from a human donor in a cohort sampled during active COVID-19. J is TRBJ1-1 and V is TRBV18; no reliable D call. CDR3 loop: CASSPAVDTGSRGAFF. CDR3 DNA sequence: TGTGCCAGCTCACCAGCCGTCGATACTGGTTCGAGAGGAGCTTTCTTT. The full variable domain, its missing parts supplied by reference TRBV18 and TRBJ1-1, is NAGVMQNPRHLVRRRGQEARLRCSPMKGHSHVYWYRQLPEEGLKFMVYLQKENIIDESGMPKERFSAEFPKEGPSILRIQQVVRGDSAAYFCASSPAVDTGSRGAFFGQGTRLTVV.